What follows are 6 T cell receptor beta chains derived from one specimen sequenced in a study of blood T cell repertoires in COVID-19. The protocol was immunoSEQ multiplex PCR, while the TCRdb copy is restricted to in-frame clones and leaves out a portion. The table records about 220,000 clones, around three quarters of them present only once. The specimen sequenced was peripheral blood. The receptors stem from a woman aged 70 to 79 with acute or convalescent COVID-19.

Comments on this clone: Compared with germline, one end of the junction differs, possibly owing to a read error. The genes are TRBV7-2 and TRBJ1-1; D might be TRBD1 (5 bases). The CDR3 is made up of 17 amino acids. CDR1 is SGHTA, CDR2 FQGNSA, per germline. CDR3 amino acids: CASSLGVRATGVTEAFF. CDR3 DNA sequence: TGTGCCAGCAGTTTAGGGGTCAGGGCAACTGGTGTAACTGAAGCTTTCTTT.

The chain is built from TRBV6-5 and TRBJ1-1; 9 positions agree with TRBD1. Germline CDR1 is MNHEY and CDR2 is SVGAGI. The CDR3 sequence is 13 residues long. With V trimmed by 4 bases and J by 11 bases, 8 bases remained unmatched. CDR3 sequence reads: CASSLRLQGAAFF. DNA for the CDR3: TGTGCCAGCAGTTTGAGGCTACAGGGGGCTGCTTTCTTT.

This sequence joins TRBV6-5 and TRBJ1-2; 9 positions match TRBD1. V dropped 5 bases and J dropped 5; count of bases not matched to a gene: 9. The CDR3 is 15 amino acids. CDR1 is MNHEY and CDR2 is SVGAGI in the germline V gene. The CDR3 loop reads CASSIQDRGGYGYTF. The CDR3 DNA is TGTGCCAGCAGTATACAGGACAGGGGAGGGTATGGCTACACCTTC.

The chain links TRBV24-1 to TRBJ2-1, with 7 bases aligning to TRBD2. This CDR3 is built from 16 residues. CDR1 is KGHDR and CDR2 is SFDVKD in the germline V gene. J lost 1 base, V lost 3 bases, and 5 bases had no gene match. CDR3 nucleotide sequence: TGTGCCACCAGTGATCCGGGGAGGGGTTCCTACAATGAGCAGTTCTTC. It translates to CATSDPGRGSYNEQFF.

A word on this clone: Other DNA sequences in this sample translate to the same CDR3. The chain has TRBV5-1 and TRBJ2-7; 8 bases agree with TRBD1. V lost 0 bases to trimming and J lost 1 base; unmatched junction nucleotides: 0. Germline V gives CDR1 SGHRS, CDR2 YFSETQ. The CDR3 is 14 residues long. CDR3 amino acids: CASSLGQGSYEQYF. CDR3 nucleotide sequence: TGCGCCAGCAGCTTGGGACAGGGGTCCTACGAGCAGTACTTC.

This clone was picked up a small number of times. The CDR3 bases are TGTGCCAGCAGCCAGGGGAGACTAGCCTACGAGCAGTACTTC. It yields the protein CASSQGRLAYEQYF. The V and J genes are TRBV3-1 (or the pseudogene TRBV3-2) and TRBJ2-7; tentatively, D is TRBD2 (6 bases). The V gene's germline CDR1 is LGHDT and CDR2 YNNKEL (reference sequence). V was trimmed by 3 bases and J by 2 bases, leaving 11 bases between them. This CDR3 region has 14 residues.